The TCR beta chain under discussion was sequenced for a study of vaccination and CD4 T cells after COVID-19. Study summary: Median time from second vaccine dose to sampling was about 70 days (14 to 241). Overlapping spike peptides served as the stimulus for the cells. These peptides came from SARS-CoV-2 and from the common cold coronaviruses HCoV-NL63, HCoV-OC43 and HCoV-229E.

Documented treatment: roughly ten-day PBMC culture with coronavirus spike peptide pools or control peptides (ViraFEST assay). ViraFEST sequenced TCRs after peptide-pool expansion of antigen-specific T cells. Negative selection was the method that isolated CD4+ T cells after 10 days of culture. This clonotype was counted only a few times. No antigen is known for it. The assay that was used to sequence DNA from cultured CD4+ T cells was the Oncomine TCR Beta short-read assay. MiXCR was run by TCRdb on the PCR reads, yielding one entry per CDR3 protein. Seen here are around 14,000 distinct CDR3 sequences, roughly 50% observed once, and the top ten hold about 7.8%. The specimen was CD4+ T cells from blood, cultured in vitro. This clonotype was obtained from a human donor who had recovered from COVID-19.

The CDR3 sequence: CATSRVLRNQETQYF. CDR3 sequence (DNA): TGTGCCACCAGCAGAGTACTAAGGAATCAAGAGACCCAGTACTTC. The chain recombines TRBV15 with TRBJ2-5; D not resolved. CDR3 length: 15 amino acids. CDR1 and CDR2 from the germline V gene are LNHNV and YYDKDF (reference sequence). V dropped 1 base and J dropped 2 bases, with 11 bases sitting between them.